This TCR beta chain was recovered during a study of cytomegalovirus exposure and HLA in healthy donors. Study conclusions and caveats: Owing to their indistinguishability, certain V segments, notably TRBV6-2 and TRBV6-3, were excluded.

The CDR3 spans 15 residues. CDR1 is MNHEY, CDR2 SMNVEV, per germline (reference sequence). V dropped 2 bases and J dropped 5 bases, with 14 bases sitting between them. 60 Vbeta and 13 Jbeta primers were used in PCR. Assay used: immunoSEQ multiplex PCR; TCRdb lists only in-frame clones, some missing. This sample has 130,000 to 150,000 clones, with approximately 74% found just once. With respect to this clone: The antigen is not known.

The sequenced material came from PBMCs. This TCR was sampled from a young man in good health and CMV-seropositive. V and J are TRBV27 and TRBJ2-3; TRBD2 might be the D (6 bases). CDR3 amino acids: CASSLRDSREDTQYF. Written as DNA, the CDR3 is TGTGCCAGCAGTTTAAGGGACTCCAGGGAAGATACGCAGTATTTT.